This paragraph reports one T cell receptor (beta chain). The antigen is undetermined. This sample is drawn from a study of T cell responses to AZD1222 COVID-19 vaccine. Study conclusions and caveats: Two doses of AZD1222 preceded a rise in Spike-specific TCR breadth and depth. All repertoire sampling was performed exclusively after the peak T cell response.

Sequenced by immunoSEQ multiplex PCR; TCRdb stores in-frame clones only, minus some. The sample shows 110,000 or so clones, approximately 90% of them seen only once. The CDR3 sequence is 13 residues long. Trimming pared 5 bases from V and 5 bases from J, leaving 15 bases between. Germline CDR1 is GTSNPN and CDR2 is SVGIG (reference sequence). The chain carries TRBV30 and TRBJ1-2; D remains unclear. Source: peripheral blood, taken on day 0 of MenACWY control vaccination. The sequence was collected from an adult in good health. CDR3 protein: CAWARGENYGYTF. The CDR3 DNA reads TGTGCCTGGGCCCGAGGAGAAAATTATGGCTACACCTTC.